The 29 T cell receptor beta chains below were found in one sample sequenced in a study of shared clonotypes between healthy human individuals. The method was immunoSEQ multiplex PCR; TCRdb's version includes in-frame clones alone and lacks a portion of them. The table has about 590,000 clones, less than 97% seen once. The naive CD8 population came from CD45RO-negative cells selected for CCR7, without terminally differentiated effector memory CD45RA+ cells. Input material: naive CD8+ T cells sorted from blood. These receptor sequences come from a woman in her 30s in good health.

The CDR3 is CASSGDSYEQFF. The DNA for the CDR3 is TGTGCCAGCAGCGGCGACAGTTATGAGCAGTTCTTC. V usage is TRBV9 and J usage is TRBJ2-1; D is possibly TRBD1 (5 bases). Germline values: CDR1 SGDLS, CDR2 YYNGEE. The ends were cut back, 3 bases at V and 8 bases at J, with 9 bases in the middle. This CDR3 region has 12 residues.

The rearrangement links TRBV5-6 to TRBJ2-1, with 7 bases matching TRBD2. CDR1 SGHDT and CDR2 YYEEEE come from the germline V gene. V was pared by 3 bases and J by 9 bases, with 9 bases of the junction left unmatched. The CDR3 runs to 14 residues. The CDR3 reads CASSSSGPGGEQFF. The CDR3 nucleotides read TGTGCCAGCAGCTCCAGCGGGCCGGGAGGTGAGCAGTTCTTC.

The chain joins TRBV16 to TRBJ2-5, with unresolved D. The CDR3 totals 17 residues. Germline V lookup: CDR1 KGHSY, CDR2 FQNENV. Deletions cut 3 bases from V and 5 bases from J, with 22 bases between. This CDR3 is CASSQGRAEKSRETQYF. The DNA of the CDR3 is TGTGCCAGCAGCCAGGGTAGGGCGGAGAAATCGCGGGAGACCCAGTACTTC. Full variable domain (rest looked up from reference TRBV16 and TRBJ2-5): GEEVAQTPKHLVRGEGQKAKLYCAPIKGHSYVFWYQQVLKNEFKFLISFQNENVFDETGMPKERFSAKCLPNSPCSLEIQATKLEDSAVYFCASSQGRAEKSRETQYFGPGTRLLVL.

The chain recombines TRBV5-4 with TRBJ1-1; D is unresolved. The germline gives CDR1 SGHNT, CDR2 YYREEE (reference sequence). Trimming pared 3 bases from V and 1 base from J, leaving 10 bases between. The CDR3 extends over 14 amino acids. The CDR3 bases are TGTGCCAGCAGCTCATCTTGGACGAACACTGAAGCTTTCTTT. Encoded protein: CASSSSWTNTEAFF.

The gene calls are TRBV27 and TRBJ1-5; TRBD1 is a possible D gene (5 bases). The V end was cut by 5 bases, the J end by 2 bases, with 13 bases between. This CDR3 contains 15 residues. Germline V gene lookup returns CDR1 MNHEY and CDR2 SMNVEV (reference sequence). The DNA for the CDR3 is TGTGCCAGCAGTGTACAGGACCCTCGCAATCAGCCCCAGCATTTT. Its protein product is CASSVQDPRNQPQHF.

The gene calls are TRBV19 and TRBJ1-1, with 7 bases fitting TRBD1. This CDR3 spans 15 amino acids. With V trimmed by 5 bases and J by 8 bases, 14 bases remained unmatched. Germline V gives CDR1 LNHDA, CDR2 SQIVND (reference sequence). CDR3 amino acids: CASSPPDRVKGEAFF. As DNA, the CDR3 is TGTGCCAGTAGTCCCCCCGACAGGGTTAAAGGGGAAGCTTTCTTT.

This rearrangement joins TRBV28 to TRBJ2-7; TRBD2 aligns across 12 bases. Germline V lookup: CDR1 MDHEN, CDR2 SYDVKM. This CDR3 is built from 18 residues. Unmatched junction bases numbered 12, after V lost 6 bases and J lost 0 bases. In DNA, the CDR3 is TGTGCCAGCAGCCCCGGGACTAGCGGGCCCGCACTCTCCTACGAGCAGTACTTC. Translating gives CASSPGTSGPALSYEQYF.

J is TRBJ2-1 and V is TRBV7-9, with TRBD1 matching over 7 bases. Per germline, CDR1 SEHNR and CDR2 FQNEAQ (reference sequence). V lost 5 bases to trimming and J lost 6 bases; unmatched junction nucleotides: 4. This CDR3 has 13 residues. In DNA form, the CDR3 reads TGTGCCAGCAGCCCGTGGGACAGCAATGAGCAGTTCTTC. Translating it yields CASSPWDSNEQFF.

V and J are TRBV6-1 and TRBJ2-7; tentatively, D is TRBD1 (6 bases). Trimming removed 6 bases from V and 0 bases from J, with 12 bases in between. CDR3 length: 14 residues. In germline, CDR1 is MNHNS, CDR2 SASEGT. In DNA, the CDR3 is TGTGCCAGCAGAGACAGGCTGAGCTCCTACGAGCAGTACTTC. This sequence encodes CASRDRLSSYEQYF.

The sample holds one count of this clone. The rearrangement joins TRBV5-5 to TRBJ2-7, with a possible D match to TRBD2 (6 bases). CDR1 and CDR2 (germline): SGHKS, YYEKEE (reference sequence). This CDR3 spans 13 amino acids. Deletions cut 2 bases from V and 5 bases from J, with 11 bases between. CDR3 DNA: TGTGCCAGCAGCTTCACGGGGGAAAACGAGCAGTACTTC. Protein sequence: CASSFTGENEQYF.

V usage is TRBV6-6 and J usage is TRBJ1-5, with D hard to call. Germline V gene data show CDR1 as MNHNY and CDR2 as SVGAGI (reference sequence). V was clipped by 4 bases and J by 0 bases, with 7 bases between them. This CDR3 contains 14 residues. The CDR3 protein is CASSLDYSNQPQHF. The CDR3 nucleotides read TGTGCCAGCAGTTTGGACTATAGCAATCAGCCCCAGCATTTT.

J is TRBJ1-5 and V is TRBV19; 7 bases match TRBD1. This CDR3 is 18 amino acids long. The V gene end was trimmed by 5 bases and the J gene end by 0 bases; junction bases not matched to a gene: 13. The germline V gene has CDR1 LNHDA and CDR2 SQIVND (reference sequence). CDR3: CASSVYRDSDYSNQPQHF. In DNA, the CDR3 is TGTGCCAGTAGTGTGTACCGGGACAGCGATTATAGCAATCAGCCCCAGCATTTT. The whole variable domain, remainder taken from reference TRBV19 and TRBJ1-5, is DGGITQSPKYLFRKEGQNVTLSCEQNLNHDAMYWYRQDPGQGLRLIYYSQIVNDFQKGDIAEGYSVSREKKESFPLTVTSAQKNPTAFYLCASSVYRDSDYSNQPQHFGDGTRLSIL.

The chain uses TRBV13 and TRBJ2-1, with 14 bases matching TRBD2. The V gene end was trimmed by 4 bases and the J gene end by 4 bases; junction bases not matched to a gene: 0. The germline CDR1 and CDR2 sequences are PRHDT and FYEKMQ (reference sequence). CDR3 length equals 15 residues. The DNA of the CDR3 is TGTGCCAGCAGCTGGACTAGCGGGGGGTACAATGAGCAGTTCTTC. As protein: CASSWTSGGYNEQFF.

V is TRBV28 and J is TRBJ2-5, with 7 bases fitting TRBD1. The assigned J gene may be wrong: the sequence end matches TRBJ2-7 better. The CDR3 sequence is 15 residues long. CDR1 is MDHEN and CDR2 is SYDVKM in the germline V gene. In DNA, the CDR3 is TGTGCCAGCAGTATTCATTCGGGACAGAGCTACGAGCAGTACTTC. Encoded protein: CASSIHSGQSYEQYF.

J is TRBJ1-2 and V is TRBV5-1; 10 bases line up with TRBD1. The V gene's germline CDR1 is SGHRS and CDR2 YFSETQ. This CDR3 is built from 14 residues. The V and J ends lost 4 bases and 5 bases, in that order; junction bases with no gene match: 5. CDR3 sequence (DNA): TGCGCCAGCAGCGAGACAGGGGGCCCATATGGCTACACCTTC. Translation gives CASSETGGPYGYTF.

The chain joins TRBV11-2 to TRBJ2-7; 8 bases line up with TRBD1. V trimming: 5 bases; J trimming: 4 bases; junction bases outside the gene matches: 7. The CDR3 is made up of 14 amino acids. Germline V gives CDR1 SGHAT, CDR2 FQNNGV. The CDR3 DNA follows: TGTGCCAGCAGCGAAACAGGGGGTACATACGAGCAGTACTTC. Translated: CASSETGGTYEQYF.

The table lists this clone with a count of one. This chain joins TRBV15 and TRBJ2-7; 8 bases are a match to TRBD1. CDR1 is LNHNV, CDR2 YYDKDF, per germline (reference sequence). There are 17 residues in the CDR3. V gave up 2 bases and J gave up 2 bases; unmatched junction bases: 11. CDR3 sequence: CATSRQYGQGPTYEQYF. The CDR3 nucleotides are TGTGCCACCAGCAGACAATATGGACAGGGACCTACCTACGAGCAGTACTTC.

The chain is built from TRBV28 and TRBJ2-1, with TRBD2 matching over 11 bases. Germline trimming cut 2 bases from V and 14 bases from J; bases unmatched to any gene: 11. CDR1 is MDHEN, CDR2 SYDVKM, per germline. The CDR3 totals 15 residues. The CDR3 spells CASSLQVAGGPREFF. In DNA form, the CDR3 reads TGTGCCAGCAGTTTACAGGTAGCGGGAGGGCCTAGAGAGTTCTTC.

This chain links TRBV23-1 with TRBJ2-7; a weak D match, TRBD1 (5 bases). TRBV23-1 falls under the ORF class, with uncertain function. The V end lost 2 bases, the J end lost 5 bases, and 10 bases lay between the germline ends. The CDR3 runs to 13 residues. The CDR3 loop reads CASSQKGPHEQYF. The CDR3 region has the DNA TGCGCCAGCAGTCAAAAGGGGCCTCACGAGCAGTACTTC.

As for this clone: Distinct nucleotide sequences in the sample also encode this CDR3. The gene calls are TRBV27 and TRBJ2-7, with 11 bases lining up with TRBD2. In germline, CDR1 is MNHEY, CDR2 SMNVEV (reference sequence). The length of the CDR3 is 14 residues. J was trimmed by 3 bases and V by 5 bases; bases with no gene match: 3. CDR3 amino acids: CASSPLAGGYEQYF. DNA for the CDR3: TGTGCCAGCAGTCCTCTAGCGGGAGGCTACGAGCAGTACTTC.

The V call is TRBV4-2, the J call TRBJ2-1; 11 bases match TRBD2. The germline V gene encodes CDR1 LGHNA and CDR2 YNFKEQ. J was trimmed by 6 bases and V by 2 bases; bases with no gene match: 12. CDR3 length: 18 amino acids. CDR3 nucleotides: TGTGCCAGCAGCCAAAACCCACTAGCGGGAGAGGGTCGCAATGAGCAGTTCTTC. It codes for CASSQNPLAGEGRNEQFF.

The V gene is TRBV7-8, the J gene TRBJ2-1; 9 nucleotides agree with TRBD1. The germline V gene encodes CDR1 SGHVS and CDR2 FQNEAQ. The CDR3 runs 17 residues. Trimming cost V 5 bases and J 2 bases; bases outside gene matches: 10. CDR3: CASSPQPGTGTYNEQFF. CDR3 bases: TGTGCCAGCAGCCCCCAACCCGGGACAGGGACCTACAATGAGCAGTTCTTC.

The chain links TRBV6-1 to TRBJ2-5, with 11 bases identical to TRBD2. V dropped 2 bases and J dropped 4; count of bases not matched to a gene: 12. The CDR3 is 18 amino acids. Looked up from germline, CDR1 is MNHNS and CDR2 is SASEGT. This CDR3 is CASSEISGRAYPTETQYF. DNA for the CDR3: TGTGCCAGCAGTGAAATTAGCGGGAGGGCCTACCCTACAGAGACCCAGTACTTC.

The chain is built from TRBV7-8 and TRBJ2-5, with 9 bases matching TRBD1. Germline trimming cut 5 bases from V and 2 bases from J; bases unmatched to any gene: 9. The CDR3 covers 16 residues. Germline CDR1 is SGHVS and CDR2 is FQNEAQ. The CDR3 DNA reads TGTGCCAGCAGCCCCGAGACAGGGGGTATTCAAGAGACCCAGTACTTC. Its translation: CASSPETGGIQETQYF.

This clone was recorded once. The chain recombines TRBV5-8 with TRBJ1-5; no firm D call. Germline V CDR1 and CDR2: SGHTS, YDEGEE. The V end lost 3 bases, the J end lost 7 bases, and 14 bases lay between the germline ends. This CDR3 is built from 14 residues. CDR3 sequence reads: CASSSGGSGQPQHF. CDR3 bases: TGTGCCAGCAGCTCGGGAGGAAGTGGACAGCCCCAGCATTTT.

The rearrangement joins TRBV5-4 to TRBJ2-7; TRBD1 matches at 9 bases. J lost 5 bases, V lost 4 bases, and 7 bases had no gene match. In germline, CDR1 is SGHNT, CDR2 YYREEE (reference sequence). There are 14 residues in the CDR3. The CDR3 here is CASSPGTGTHEQYF. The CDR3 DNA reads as TGTGCCAGCAGCCCCGGGACAGGGACCCACGAGCAGTACTTC. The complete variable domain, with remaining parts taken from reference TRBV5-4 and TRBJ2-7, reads ETGVTQSPTHLIKTRGQQVTLRCSSQSGHNTVSWYQQALGQGPQFIFQYYREEENGRGNFPPRFSGLQFPNYSSELNVNALELDDSALYLCASSPGTGTHEQYFGPGTRLTVT.

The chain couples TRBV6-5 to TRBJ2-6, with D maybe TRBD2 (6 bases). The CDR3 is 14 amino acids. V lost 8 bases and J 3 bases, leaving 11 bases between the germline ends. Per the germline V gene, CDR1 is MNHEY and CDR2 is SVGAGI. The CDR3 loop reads CASGGLSGANVLTF. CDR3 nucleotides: TGTGCCAGCGGGGGACTTAGTGGGGCCAACGTCCTGACTTTC.

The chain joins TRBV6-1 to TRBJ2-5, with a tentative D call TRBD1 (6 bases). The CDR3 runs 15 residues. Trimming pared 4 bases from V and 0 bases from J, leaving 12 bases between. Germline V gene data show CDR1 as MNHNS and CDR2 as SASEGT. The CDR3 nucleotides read TGTGCCAGCAGTGCGGACAGCGGAGACCAAGAGACCCAGTACTTC. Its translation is CASSADSGDQETQYF.

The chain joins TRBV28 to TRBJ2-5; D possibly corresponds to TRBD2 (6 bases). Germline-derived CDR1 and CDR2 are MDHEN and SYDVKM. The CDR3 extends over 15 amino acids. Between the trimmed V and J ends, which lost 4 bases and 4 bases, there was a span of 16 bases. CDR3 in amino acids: CASSYRLVGLETQYF. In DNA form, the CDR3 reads TGTGCCAGCAGTTACCGACTAGTGGGGCTAGAGACCCAGTACTTC.